This T cell receptor beta chain originates from a study of molecular identifiers for immune sequencing clone quantification. When naive CD8 T cells were sorted, they were gated as CD8+CD4-CCR7+CD45RA+. Broader study findings: Jurkat TCR RNA that was spiked in from one cell was reportedly detectable among roughly 1 million naive cells.

TCRdb re-analysed the PCR reads in MiXCR, keeping a single row per CDR3 protein. The sample consists of approximately 320,000 distinct CDR3 sequences, roughly 24% of them appearing once. Points on this clonotype: Its antigen is not known.

This CDR3 has 15 amino acids. Germline values: CDR1 LNHDA, CDR2 SQIVND (reference sequence). The germline V and J ends were trimmed by 6 bases and 6 bases, with 18 bases remaining between them. What was sequenced was naive CD8+ T cells from blood, with Jurkat cell RNA spiked in. This sample's subset: FACS-sorted CD8+CD4-CCR7+CD45RA+ naive T cells. The V call is TRBV19, the J call TRBJ1-5; maybe TRBD1 (5 bases). The receptor was derived from a human donor in good health. Some libraries in this study had Jurkat cell RNA spiked in. Here the CDR3 reads CASSHLPGDGQPQHF. In DNA form, the CDR3 reads TGTGCCAGTAGCCACCTACCCGGGGACGGTCAGCCCCAGCATTTT.